One sample yielded the 8 T cell receptor beta chains listed below, sequenced in a study of T cells in Graves' hyperthyroidism and ophthalmopathy (dated by TCRdb to about 2019). Preparation of the library involved multiplex PCR. The sequencer listed for this sample is Illumina HiSeq 2000. Amplification of TCR beta CDR3 regions was carried out from RNA transcripts. The TCR CDR3 was subjected to a first round of RT-PCR using the HTBI primer set and the Qiagen OneStep RT-PCR kit. TCRdb's own reprocessing of the public reads used fastp at Q25 and MiXCR and kept productive beta chains. Each entry is one CDR3 protein sequence, shown with its most common DNA and genes. This sample holds 450,000 to 600,000 distinct CDR3 sequences; around 15% were observed only once. The ten largest clones take up roughly 13% of the sample. The sample consisted of blood. The receptors come from a woman aged 40 to 49 with Graves' hyperthyroidism.

This chain connects TRBV19 to TRBJ2-1, with TRBD1 matching over 9 bases. Germline V lookup: CDR1 LNHDA, CDR2 SQIVND (reference sequence). After removal of 6 bases from V and 6 bases from J, the junction contained 3 bases not matched to a gene. The CDR3 runs to 13 residues. CDR3 in DNA: TGTGCCAGTAGCACAGGGGGCCGCAATGAGCAGTTCTTC. Translation: CASSTGGRNEQFF.

In this sample, this clonotype turned up a few times. The genes are TRBV28 and TRBJ2-7; D is ambiguous. Trimming left V 1 base short and J 3 bases short, with 7 bases between. This CDR3 has 13 amino acids. Germline CDR1 and CDR2: MDHEN and SYDVKM. CDR3 sequence: CASSLSGFYEQYF. CDR3 DNA sequence: TGTGCCAGCAGTTTATCTGGGTTCTACGAGCAGTACTTC. Together with reference TRBV28 and TRBJ2-7, the CDR3 gives the full variable domain: DVKVTQSSRYLVKRTGEKVFLECVQDMDHENMFWYRQDPGLGLRLIYFSYDVKMKEKGDIPEGYSVSREKKERFSLILESASTNQTSMYLCASSLSGFYEQYFGPGTRLTVT.

This clonotype appeared many times. The chain uses TRBV20-1 and TRBJ2-3; D gene ambiguous. The V gene lost 2 bases and the J gene lost 6 bases, with 9 bases spanning the gap. Germline V gives CDR1 DFQATT, CDR2 SNEGSKA (reference sequence). The CDR3 is 12 amino acids. The CDR3 region is CSARLGLDTQYF. The CDR3 nucleotides read TGCAGTGCTAGATTGGGCCTGGATACGCAGTATTTT.

This clonotype was detected many times. The chain employs TRBV12-3 or TRBV12-4 and TRBJ1-5; tentatively, D is TRBD1 (6 bases). Trimming took 6 bases from V and 0 from J, leaving 9 bases between them. This CDR3 has 14 amino acids. This chain's CDR3 is CASREGHSNQPQHF. In DNA, the CDR3 is TGTGCCAGCAGGGAGGGACATAGCAATCAGCCCCAGCATTTT.

This clonotype was counted ten times or more. V usage is TRBV12-3 or TRBV12-4 and J usage is TRBJ2-7; D is uncertain. The CDR3 sequence is 14 residues long. Deletions cut 2 bases from V and 2 bases from J, with 10 bases between. CDR3 nucleotide sequence: TGTGCCAGCAGTTTAAGGGTATCCCCCTACGAGCAGTACTTC. Its protein product is CASSLRVSPYEQYF.

A few counts support this clonotype. The CDR3 DNA reads TGTGCCAGCAGCACTACCCGGACGGGGGACGGGACCCAGTACTTC. This encodes CASSTTRTGDGTQYF. V gene TRBV7-9 combines with J gene TRBJ2-5; a weak D match, TRBD2 (6 bases). Between the trimmed V and J ends, which lost 5 bases and 7 bases, there was a span of 20 bases. Germline V gives CDR1 SEHNR, CDR2 FQNEAQ (reference sequence). CDR3 length: 15 amino acids.

This clonotype was counted only a few times. The chain employs TRBV20-1 and TRBJ1-2; no clear D gene. Germline V gene sequence: CDR1 DFQATT, CDR2 SNEGSKA (reference sequence). V was shortened by 0 bases and J by 0 bases, with 14 bases between the two germline ends. CDR3 length: 16 residues. CDR3 coding DNA: TGCAGTGCTAGAGATCTTTGGCAGGAGACTAACTATGGCTACACCTTC. Residues: CSARDLWQETNYGYTF.

Points on this clonotype: Likely a read error: the CDR3 ends without its conserved phenylalanine or tryptophan. CDR3 loop: CASSYLGAGGANYGYTL. The CDR3 coding sequence is TGTGCCAGCAGTTACTTGGGAGCTGGGGGTGCTAACTATGGCTACACCCTC. V is TRBV6-5 and J is TRBJ1-2, with D perhaps matching TRBD1 (5 bases). V was cut by 1 base and J by 0 bases, with 15 bases left in between. The germline V gene has CDR1 MNHEY and CDR2 SVGAGI. The CDR3 is made up of 17 amino acids.